This is a list of T cell receptor beta chains from one sample in a study of vaccination and CD4 T cells after COVID-19. No antigen has been identified for these receptors. Each CDR3 protein gets one entry after TCRdb re-called the PCR reads with MiXCR. Found here are fewer than 15,000 distinct CDR3 sequences, 56% of them singletons; the top ten hold roughly 19%. Sequenced material: CD4+ T cells from blood, cultured in vitro. Receptors were obtained from a human donor who had recovered from COVID-19. CDR3s include the opening cysteine and the closing phenylalanine or tryptophan. The D gene is left open where the match is weak. For some rows the clone size is stated as once, few or many, or as a class when expanded; others skip it.

v_call	j_call	d_call	clone_size	cdr3_nt	cdr3_aa
TRBV4-2	TRBJ1-5	-	-	TGTGCCAGCAGCGGGGGGTATAGCAATCAGCCCCAGCATTTT	CASSGGYSNQPQHF
TRBV20-1	TRBJ1-1	-	-	TGCAGTGCTAGAGATCAACTGGGGGCAACTGAAGCTTTCTTT	CSARDQLGATEAFF
TRBV18	TRBJ2-7	TRBD1	-	TGTGCCAGCTCATCCCGACAGGGGGAGCAGTACTTC	CASSSRQGEQYF
TRBV5-1	TRBJ1-2	-	-	TGCGCCAGCAGCCAATCTGACTATGGCTACACCTTC	CASSQSDYGYTF
TRBV29-1	TRBJ2-5	-	-	TGCAGCGTTGACACCAGGGCCTTTCCCACGTTAGTCCAAGAGACCCAGTACTTC	CSVDTRAFPTLVQETQYF
TRBV7-3	TRBJ1-1	-	-	-	CASTNQTSMYLCASSLTGVRVAFF
TRBV2	TRBJ1-2	TRBD1	few	TGTGCCAGCAGTCCACAGGGGGCTGGGTTCTATGGCTACACCTTC	CASSPQGAGFYGYTF
TRBV12-3/TRBV12-4	TRBJ2-1	TRBD2	-	TGTGCCAGCAGTTTTTATGAGCGGGAGATGGGTTTCGATGAGCAGTTCTTC	CASSFYEREMGFDEQFF
TRBV25-1	TRBJ1-6	-	-	TGTGCCAGCAAGAGGGGTGGATCACCCCTCCACTTT	CASKRGGSPLHF
TRBV10-3	TRBJ1-1	-	-	TGTGCCACGCAGGACAGCAAGAACACTGAAGCTTTCTTT	CATQDSKNTEAFF
TRBV20-1	TRBJ1-2	TRBD1	-	TGCAGTGCTTCCCGGACAGGGATAATGGGCTACACCTTC	CSASRTGIMGYTF
TRBV6-1	TRBJ1-2	-	-	TGTGCCAGCAGTGAAATGGGGGGCCGTGGCTACACCTTC	CASSEMGGRGYTF
TRBV1	TRBJ2-3	-	-	TGCACCAGCAGCCAAGACCCCCGCTACAGACTAGCGGGAGAAAGAACAGATACGCAGTATTTT	CTSSQDPRYRLAGERTDTQYF
TRBV6-2/TRBV6-3	TRBJ2-5	-	few	TGTGCCAGCAGTTACCGGGAGCTACAGTACTTC	CASSYRELQYF
TRBV4-2	TRBJ2-7	TRBD1	-	TGTGCCAGCAGCCTCACCAGGGACAGTCAAACCTACGAGCAGTACTTC	CASSLTRDSQTYEQYF
TRBV5-4	TRBJ1-2	-	-	TGTGCCAGCAGCTTGGCCGTTAAACTAGGCTACACCTTC	CASSLAVKLGYTF
TRBV18	TRBJ2-2	-	-	TGTGCCAGCTCACCGCCAATGGGTGGGCTGTTTTTT	CASSPPMGGLFF
TRBV11-2	TRBJ2-7	TRBD1	-	TGTGCCAGCAGCATACAGGGGACGGAATACGAGCAGTACTTC	CASSIQGTEYEQYF
TRBV5-1	TRBJ2-5	-	-	TGCGCCAGCAGCTCGACGGGGAGCGAGGTGGAGACCCAGTACTTC	CASSSTGSEVETQYF
TRBV9	TRBJ1-2	TRBD1	-	TGTGCCAGCAGCGTAGCTGAAGGGACAGCATTCTATGGCTACACCTTC	CASSVAEGTAFYGYTF
TRBV5-4	TRBJ2-3	TRBD1	-	TGTGCCGGAACACAGGGGGGAGGCACAGATACGCAGTATTTT	CAGTQGGGTDTQYF
TRBV2	TRBJ2-2	-	few	TGTGCCAGCAGCAAGGACCTTTACACCGGGGAGCTGTTTTTT	CASSKDLYTGELFF
TRBV9	TRBJ2-1	TRBD2	once	TGTGCCAGCAGCTTCGGCCCAATAGCGGGAGTCGGAAATGAGCAGTTCTTC	CASSFGPIAGVGNEQFF
TRBV6-1	TRBJ1-1	TRBD1	-	TGTGCCAGTCTAGACAGGGCAGGAGGTGCCACTGAAGCTTTCTTT	CASLDRAGGATEAFF
TRBV9	TRBJ2-3	-	once	TGTGCCAGCACCAAGACTCAGCGACCCACAGATACGCAGTATTTT	CASTKTQRPTDTQYF
TRBV4-2	TRBJ1-5	TRBD1	once	TGTGCCAGCAGCCAAGAACCGACAGGGTTTAATCAGCCCCAGCATTTT	CASSQEPTGFNQPQHF
TRBV28	TRBJ2-7	TRBD2	-	TGTGCCAGCAGTTTATCCGGACTAGCGGGCTCCTACGAGCAGTACTTC	CASSLSGLAGSYEQYF
TRBV20-1	TRBJ2-3	-	-	TGCAGTGCCCCGAGACTGTACCTCACAGATATGCAGTATTTT	CSAPRLYLTDMQYF
TRBV11-2	TRBJ1-2	-	few	TGTGCCAGCAGCCCGACAGCCCATAACTATGGCTACACCTTC	CASSPTAHNYGYTF
TRBV15	TRBJ1-3	-	once	TGTGCCACCAGCAGAGATCGAAACACCATATATTTT	CATSRDRNTIYF
TRBV19	TRBJ2-2	TRBD1	once	TGTGCCAGTAGTACTGGACAGGGGGCAGCCGGGGAGCTGTTTTTT	CASSTGQGAAGELFF
TRBV2	TRBJ2-2	TRBD1	-	TGTGCCAGCAGTTGGGGGACAGGGGGCGCCGGGGAGCTGTTTTTT	CASSWGTGGAGELFF